Included here is one TCR beta chain sequence, with context. Its target is not known. Time point here: baseline, week 1 (first vaccination visit). Treatment specified: pre-vaccination baseline after standard-of-care therapy. There are 16 residues in the CDR3. This record belongs to a study of a mutant IDH1 vaccine in newly diagnosed glioma. Study outcomes and limitations: Patients showed vaccine-induced immune responses at a rate of 90% to 95%.

Only in-frame clones appear in the TCRdb table, and some are missing; sequencing was by immunoSEQ multiplex PCR. The top ten hold roughly 0.6% of the sample, which has over 75,000 clones, about 90% seen once. The genes are TRBV12-1 and TRBJ2-7; whether TRBD2, the table's D call, matches the DNA was not checked. TRBV12-1 is described as a pseudogene. The sequencing here drew on PBMCs, taken from a glioma patient treated with radiotherapy, temozolomide or both. This clonotype was sampled from a woman between 50 and 59 years old with glioma. The CDR3 bases are TGTGCCAGCAGCGACGCCCCCCTCGGGGTGGAGGACGAGCAGTACTTC. The encoded protein is CASSDAPLGVEDEQYF.